This record covers a single T cell receptor (beta chain). Its antigen is not known. The sample belongs to a study of cytomegalovirus exposure and HLA in healthy donors. In the study overall: Previous work identified roughly 120 million unique TCR beta sequences from roughly 180 million T cells. Whole-study findings and limits: In vitro testing confirmed a few CMV-associated chains as specific for CMV antigens. V- and J-gene trimming of TCR beta was linked (in a later analysis) to a missense DCLRE1C variant.

The study ran its PCR with 60 Vbeta and 13 Jbeta primers. Sequenced by immunoSEQ multiplex PCR; TCRdb stores in-frame clones only, minus some. Of 170,000 or so clones listed, around 82% were seen once; the top ten hold 0.35% to 0.45%. The sequenced sample consisted of PBMCs. This TCR derives from a boy aged 2-15 years in good health and CMV-seronegative.

The CDR3 protein is CASSEDTRNEQFF. CDR3 nucleotides: TGTGCCAGCAGTGAGGACACCCGCAATGAGCAGTTCTTC. The gene calls are TRBV6-1 and TRBJ2-1; tentative D call: TRBD1 (5 bases). The CDR3 is made up of 13 amino acids. Looked up from germline, CDR1 is MNHNS and CDR2 is SASEGT. Between the trimmed V and J ends, which lost 3 bases and 6 bases, there was a span of 9 bases.